This T cell receptor beta chain was obtained from a study of blood T cell repertoires in COVID-19. Turning to the study itself: T cells, B-cell-depleted T cells, or PBMCs provided the cDNA or gDNA that served as material.

In this sample, this clone turned up a few times. Original processing notes: Quantification of nucleated cells was approximated via reference gene primer amplification. Measured with immunoSEQ multiplex PCR; TCRdb has only the in-frame clones, and not every one. From that table come the V and J calls and clone size; the DNA was used to work out D and trimming. The table has under 200,000 clones, over 80% seen once. V was clipped by 6 bases and J by 8 bases; unmatched bases: 6. The CDR3 length is 14 residues. The germline gives CDR1 MNHEY, CDR2 SVGAGI. This chain connects TRBV6-5 to TRBJ1-4; 10 bases are a match to TRBD1. This TCR derives from a man aged 55 to 69 with COVID-19, enrolled during active disease. The material sequenced was peripheral blood. CDR3 nucleotide sequence: TGTGCCAGCAGCGACAGGGGGCTGGAAGAAAAACTGTTTTTT. The encoded protein is CASSDRGLEEKLFF.